Described below is a single T cell receptor beta chain sequence and its context. The cohort comprised adults aged roughly 18 to 95 years residing in about two dozen US areas. Researchers sorted participants into cohorts using their self-reported clinical history. This specimen belongs to a study of blood T cell repertoires in COVID-19. At the level of the study: T cells, B-cell-depleted T cells, or PBMCs supplied cDNA or gDNA.

Germline V gene data show CDR1 as SGHRS and CDR2 as YFSETQ. V lost 0 bases and J 1 base, leaving 10 bases between the germline ends. This CDR3 is built from 15 residues. The assay was immunoSEQ multiplex PCR, and TCRdb's table has in-frame clones only and misses some. The sample holds about 350,000 clones, roughly 87% seen once. Specimen: PBMCs or T cells enriched from blood (not recorded which). The gene calls are TRBV5-1 and TRBJ1-1; D is unresolved. The clonotype comes from a woman younger than 45 who had recovered from COVID-19. The CDR3 nucleotides read TGCGCCAGCAGCTTGGCCCAGGTGGGGAACACTGAAGCTTTCTTT. Amino acid sequence: CASSLAQVGNTEAFF.